A single sample is the source of the 8 T cell receptor beta chains below, sequenced in a study of TIL therapy for anti-PD-1-resistant metastatic lung cancer. Sequencing used immunoSEQ v3. The data were produced by immunoSEQ multiplex PCR, yet TCRdb's version contains in-frame clones alone and is incomplete. The repertoire consists of 30,000 or so clones, with just under 75% occurring once and the leading ten covering under 3.5%. As to time point: pre-treatment sample, taken before nivolumab and TIL therapy. The source material was blood, sampled at baseline. These receptors all stem from a woman aged 30 to 85 with non-small cell lung cancer.

The chain joins TRBV10-2 to TRBJ1-5; unclear D gene. The germline V and J ends were trimmed by 4 bases and 0 bases, with 10 bases remaining between them. The germline V gene has CDR1 WSHSY and CDR2 SAAADI. The CDR3 spans 15 residues. As DNA, the CDR3 is TGCGCCAGCAGTGCGGAGGTTGGTAGCAATCAGCCCCAGCATTTT. This gives the protein CASSAEVGSNQPQHF.

This clone was seen a few times. At one end, the junction sequence differs from germline, possibly due to a read error. The rearrangement joins TRBV28 to TRBJ1-2, with D unclear. The germline V gene encodes CDR1 MDHEN and CDR2 SYDVKM. This CDR3 contains 14 residues. The CDR3 region is CASSAVSRTKLFPF. Here the CDR3 DNA reads TGTGCCAGCAGTGCAGTGTCCCGGACTAAGCTCTTCCCCTTC.

The chain couples TRBV19 to TRBJ1-2, with D perhaps matching TRBD1 (5 bases). Germline V CDR1 and CDR2: LNHDA, SQIVND (reference sequence). V shed 0 bases and J shed 4 bases, with 12 bases lying between them. The CDR3 length is 15 residues. DNA of the CDR3: TGTGCCAGTAGTATAGATCGCGGGGGAGGCTATGGCTACACCTTC. Protein: CASSIDRGGGYGYTF. Filled out from reference TRBV19 and TRBJ1-2, the complete variable domain reads DGGITQSPKYLFRKEGQNVTLSCEQNLNHDAMYWYRQDPGQGLRLIYYSQIVNDFQKGDIAEGYSVSREKKESFPLTVTSAQKNPTAFYLCASSIDRGGGYGYTFGSGTRLTVV.

The chain links TRBV5-1 to TRBJ2-1; the D is unclear. Germline CDR1 and CDR2: SGHRS and YFSETQ. V was trimmed by 1 base and J by 5 bases, leaving 10 bases between them. The CDR3 sequence is 14 residues long. The CDR3 loop reads CASSLSSRDNEQFF. CDR3 coding DNA: TGCGCCAGCAGCTTGAGCAGCCGGGACAATGAGCAGTTCTTC.

This clone was picked up a small number of times. This rearrangement joins TRBV19 to TRBJ1-4; D call uncertain. Per the germline V gene, CDR1 is LNHDA and CDR2 is SQIVND (reference sequence). This CDR3 region has 14 residues. V was trimmed by 2 bases and J by 8 bases, leaving 12 bases between them. DNA for the CDR3: TGTGCCAGTAGTATAATGTCGGGGAAGGAAAAACTGTTTTTT. Its translation: CASSIMSGKEKLFF.

This chain connects TRBV6-5 to TRBJ2-7; no definite D call. Trimming removed 2 bases at V and 3 bases at J, with 11 bases between. Germline assignment: CDR1 MNHEY and CDR2 SVGAGI. The CDR3 loop spans 14 amino acids. Here the CDR3 DNA reads TGTGCCAGCAGTTACCGAGAGAAGAACTACGAGCAGTACTTC. Protein: CASSYREKNYEQYF.

This chain uses TRBV6-5 with TRBJ2-3, with TRBD2 matching over 10 bases. V was pared by 4 bases and J by 9 bases, with 13 bases of the junction left unmatched. The germline V gene has CDR1 MNHEY and CDR2 SVGAGI. CDR3 length: 16 residues. The CDR3 bases are TGTGCCAGCAGTTCGCTAGCGGGAGCCCATCGATGGACGCAGTATTTT. Translating gives CASSSLAGAHRWTQYF.

The V and J genes are TRBV11-2 and TRBJ2-3, with D possibly TRBD2 on 5 matching bases. V shed 3 bases and J shed 1 base, with 14 bases lying between them. CDR1 is SGHAT, CDR2 FQNNGV, per germline. The CDR3 is 16 amino acids. CDR3 protein: CASSFRMGSGTDTQYF. CDR3 bases: TGTGCCAGCAGCTTCAGAATGGGTAGCGGCACAGATACGCAGTATTTT.